This T cell receptor beta chain was identified in a study of T cell repertoires in cytomegalovirus infection. Across the whole study: HLA-C-restricted CMV epitopes, recently identified, and well-studied HLA-B-restricted ones were used by the study. TCR beta signatures that were public indicated CMV infection and matching HLA type. General study points: CMV-specific TCR beta clonotypes restricted by HLA-C dominated the ex vivo response.

Comment on this clonotype: The antigen is undetermined.

V dropped 3 bases and J dropped 0 bases, with 15 bases sitting between them. CDR1 and CDR2 (germline): SGHVS, FQNEAQ. This CDR3 comprises 18 residues. TCRdb fed the reads into MiXCR, producing one record per CDR3 protein. The data contain approximately 1,000,000 distinct CDR3 sequences, less than 40% of them singletons. The sample consisted of cultured CD8+ T cells from PBMCs, taken from culture after CMV antigen stimulation. The genes are TRBV7-8 and TRBJ2-6; D not resolved. This receptor was obtained from a human donor in good health (CMV status not recorded). Some clones in this sample may be carry-over from other donors' samples. CDR3 DNA: TGTGCCAGCAGCTTGAGGACCCAACGGCGCTCTGGGGCCAACGTCCTGACTTTC. It specifies CASSLRTQRRSGANVLTF.